A single sample gave rise to the 18 T cell receptor beta chains below, sequenced in a study of blood T cell repertoires in COVID-19. The data were produced by immunoSEQ multiplex PCR, yet TCRdb's version contains in-frame clones alone and is incomplete. The table shows approximately 240,000 clones, with 75% to 95% occurring only once. The sequenced material came from PBMCs or T cells enriched from blood (not recorded which). The receptors shown here come from a woman aged 18-29 years who had recovered from COVID-19.

The CDR3 here is CASRGTGAQNYGYTF. CDR3 DNA sequence: TGTGCCAGCAGGGGGACAGGGGCACAAAACTATGGCTACACCTTC. This rearrangement joins TRBV6-5 to TRBJ1-2; 10 nucleotides agree with TRBD1. Per germline, CDR1 MNHEY and CDR2 SVGAGI. The CDR3 spans 15 residues. The V segment lost 6 bases and the J segment 2 bases; nucleotides outside the gene matches: 6.

The count of this clone is one. The junction does not match germline at one end; this may be a read error. This chain connects TRBV6-4 to TRBJ2-3; 7 bases fit TRBD2. CDR3 length: 14 amino acids. Germline V gives CDR1 MRHNA, CDR2 SNTAGT. The chain's CDR3 is CASSVGGSTDTQYF. The CDR3 DNA sequence: TGTGCCAGCAGTGTCGGGGGGAGCACTGATACGCAGTATTTT.

V gene TRBV10-1 combines with J gene TRBJ2-1, with 7 bases fitting TRBD1. The germline gives CDR1 WNHNN, CDR2 SYGVQD (reference sequence). The CDR3 totals 15 residues. J lost 5 bases, V lost 6 bases, and 10 bases had no gene match. CDR3 in DNA: TGCGCCAGCAGGATGAGGGGGCTTCCCGACAATGAGCAGTTCTTC. It translates to CASRMRGLPDNEQFF.

The chain carries TRBV19 and TRBJ2-7; tentatively, D is TRBD1 (7 bases). Germline V gives CDR1 LNHDA, CDR2 SQIVND (reference sequence). The V gene lost 4 bases and the J gene lost 2 bases, with 15 bases spanning the gap. This CDR3 is built from 15 residues. CDR3 nucleotide sequence: TGTGCCAGTAGTAAGATCAGGGGGGAAGCCTACGAGCAGTACTTC. Residues: CASSKIRGEAYEQYF.

The chain carries TRBV3-1 (or the pseudogene TRBV3-2) and TRBJ2-2, with TRBD1 matching over 9 bases. The CDR3 runs to 16 residues. V was clipped by 4 bases and J by 6 bases; unmatched bases: 9. Germline V lookup: CDR1 LGHDT, CDR2 YNNKEL (reference sequence). CDR3 in DNA: TGTGCCAGCAGCCTAGCCGGGACAGGGCAGTCCGGGGAGCTGTTTTTT. Residues: CASSLAGTGQSGELFF.

This clone was observed a few times. V gene TRBV29-1 combines with J gene TRBJ2-1, with a possible D match to TRBD2 (6 bases). The CDR3 has 12 residues. Germline assignment: CDR1 SQVTM and CDR2 ANQGSEA. V was cut by 7 bases and J by 7 bases, with 14 bases left in between. CDR3: CSGRGGGNEQFF. CDR3 in DNA: TGCAGCGGGAGGGGTGGCGGAAATGAGCAGTTCTTC.

The chain has TRBV11-3 and TRBJ2-2, with a tentative D call TRBD2 (6 bases). V was clipped by 1 base and J by 3 bases, with 9 bases between them. The germline CDR1 and CDR2 sequences are SGHNT and YENEEA. This CDR3 is 15 amino acids long. CDR3 sequence reads: CASSLVGGDTGELFF. CDR3 sequence (DNA): TGTGCCAGCAGCTTAGTCGGGGGAGACACCGGGGAGCTGTTTTTT.

This chain connects TRBV10-3 to TRBJ1-2; TRBD1 matches 8 bases. This CDR3 comprises 17 residues. J gave up 3 bases and V 6 bases, and 15 bases lay outside the gene matches. Germline values: CDR1 ENHRY, CDR2 SYGVKD. DNA of the CDR3: TGTGCCATCAGCCGAACGGCCAGGGGGCAGGTTGACTATGGCTACACCTTC. Its protein is CAISRTARGQVDYGYTF.

Only a few counts were recorded for this clone. The J gene is TRBJ1-1, the V gene TRBV19; 8 bases fit TRBD1. The CDR3 has 14 residues. V shed 3 bases, J shed 3 bases, and the junction held 3 bases outside the gene matches. Germline CDR1 reads LNHDA; CDR2 reads SQIVND (reference sequence). The DNA for the CDR3 is TGTGCCAGTAGTATGGGGACAGGTCACACTGAAGCTTTCTTT. Protein: CASSMGTGHTEAFF.

J is TRBJ1-2 and V is TRBV6-6; no clear D gene. The germline V gene encodes CDR1 MNHNY and CDR2 SVGAGI (reference sequence). Between the trimmed V and J ends, which lost 6 bases and 0 bases, there was a span of 29 bases. The CDR3 covers 20 residues. CDR3 DNA sequence: TGTGCCAGCAGCGTTAGGTTGCCCGCGACACAAACCTCAGCTAACTATGGCTACACCTTC. This sequence encodes CASSVRLPATQTSANYGYTF.

V usage is TRBV5-4 and J usage is TRBJ1-5; no definite D call. Germline CDR1 reads SGHNT; CDR2 reads YYREEE (reference sequence). The CDR3 has 12 residues. V was pared by 3 bases and J by 6 bases, with 7 bases between. CDR3 protein: CASSSEGQPQHF. The DNA for the CDR3 is TGTGCCAGCAGCTCTGAGGGTCAGCCCCAGCATTTT.

This CDR3 is CASSPDKNYGYTF. The CDR3 DNA is TGTGCCAGCAGCCCCGACAAAAACTATGGCTACACCTTC. V is TRBV7-2 and J is TRBJ1-2, with unresolved D. V lost 5 bases and J 2 bases, leaving 9 bases between the germline ends. This CDR3 is built from 13 residues. Germline V gene lookup returns CDR1 SGHTA and CDR2 FQGNSA.

This chain joins TRBV7-6 and TRBJ2-2; a possible D gene is TRBD1 (5 bases). Trimming shortened V by 2 bases and J by 3 bases, and 22 bases separated the two germline ends. The CDR3 is made up of 19 amino acids. The germline V gene has CDR1 SGHVS and CDR2 FNYEAQ. The CDR3 sequence: CASSLRAGNRQRYTGELFF. The CDR3 coding sequence is TGTGCCAGCAGCTTAAGGGCAGGAAATCGACAGCGTTACACCGGGGAGCTGTTTTTT.

This clone came up a few times. The chain recombines TRBV5-4 with TRBJ1-1; 7 positions match TRBD1. Germline V CDR1 and CDR2: SGHNT, YYREEE (reference sequence). Trimming took 4 bases from V and 1 from J; bases not matched to a gene: 4. This CDR3 is built from 14 residues. CDR3: CASSPRQGNTEAFF. Written as DNA, the CDR3 is TGTGCCAGCAGCCCTCGACAGGGGAACACTGAAGCTTTCTTT.

The chain joins TRBV19 to TRBJ2-3; 9 bases agree with TRBD2. The CDR3 has 15 amino acids. CDR1 is LNHDA and CDR2 is SQIVND in the germline V gene (reference sequence). The ends lost 5 bases at V and 5 bases at J; junction bases unmatched: 8. The CDR3 reads CASSASGAREDTQYF. CDR3 DNA: TGTGCCAGTAGTGCTAGCGGGGCACGGGAAGATACGCAGTATTTT.

The rearrangement links TRBV18 to TRBJ2-5; tentative D call: TRBD1 (6 bases). V lost 1 base, J lost 4 bases, and 16 bases lay in between. The germline gives CDR1 KGHSH, CDR2 LQKENI. This CDR3 comprises 16 residues. Here the CDR3 DNA reads TGTGCCAGCTCACCACGCCAGGGGATGGTGGGAGAGACCCAGTACTTC. Amino acids: CASSPRQGMVGETQYF.

This chain connects TRBV12-3 or TRBV12-4 to TRBJ1-4; D unresolved. This CDR3 spans 13 amino acids. V shed 8 bases and J shed 0 bases, with 7 bases lying between them. CDR3 sequence reads: CASGHPTNEKLFF. The CDR3 region has the DNA TGTGCCAGCGGGCATCCAACTAATGAAAAACTGTTTTTT.

The chain combines TRBV5-1 with TRBJ1-2; D unresolved. The CDR3 runs 13 residues. V was trimmed by 2 bases and J by 2 bases, leaving 7 bases between them. Germline assignment: CDR1 SGHRS and CDR2 YFSETQ. In DNA, the CDR3 is TGCGCCAGCAGCTTTTCAGCGAACTATGGCTACACCTTC. This codes for CASSFSANYGYTF.